What follows are 28 T cell receptor beta chains derived from one specimen sequenced in a study of early T cells in non-severe SARS-CoV-2 infection. Each CDR3 protein is one row after TCRdb ran MiXCR on the 5' RACE reads. The sample contains over 60,000 distinct CDR3 sequences, over 10% of which appear only once. The input for sequencing was whole blood, taken at baseline. The receptors were gathered from an adult who was a healthcare worker with PCR-confirmed SARS-CoV-2 infection or an uninfected control (not recorded which).

This clonotype was counted between two and nine times. V and J are TRBV5-4 and TRBJ1-6, with 9 nucleotides matching TRBD1. This CDR3 comprises 15 residues. V lost 0 bases to trimming and J lost 7 bases; unmatched junction nucleotides: 2. The V gene's germline CDR1 is SGHNT and CDR2 YYREEE (reference sequence). The DNA for the CDR3 is TGTGCCAGCAGCTTGGACGGACAGGGGAATTCACCCCTCCACTTT. This codes for CASSLDGQGNSPLHF.

The J gene is TRBJ2-3, the V gene TRBV6-6, with D uncertain. CDR1 and CDR2 from the germline V gene are MNHNY and SVGAGI (reference sequence). The CDR3 length is 13 residues. V shed 2 bases and J shed 4 bases, with 7 bases lying between them. CDR3 sequence reads: CASSYPESDTQYF. The CDR3 DNA sequence: TGTGCCAGCAGTTACCCCGAGTCAGATACGCAGTATTTT.

This clonotype was detected a few times. The chain couples TRBV4-1 to TRBJ1-1, with D unclear. Trimming cost V 4 bases and J 1 base, with 7 bases left between them. The CDR3 is made up of 13 amino acids. Germline V gene data show CDR1 as MGHRA and CDR2 as YSYEKL. The CDR3 DNA is TGCGCCAGCAGCCGGATGGGGAACACTGAAGCTTTCTTT. Protein sequence: CASSRMGNTEAFF.

This clonotype was observed a handful of times. V gene TRBV28 combines with J gene TRBJ1-1, with D uncertain. The CDR3 consists of 14 residues. CDR1 and CDR2 (germline): MDHEN, SYDVKM. The germline V and J ends were trimmed by 4 bases and 2 bases, with 11 bases remaining between them. The CDR3 nucleotides read TGTGCCAGCAGTTCCCCAGAATCTAACACTGAAGCTTTCTTT. It translates to CASSSPESNTEAFF.

This clonotype appeared many times. V usage is TRBV2 and J usage is TRBJ1-1, with unresolved D. The CDR3 runs 14 residues. V dropped 4 bases and J dropped 3 bases, with 12 bases sitting between them. Germline V gene lookup returns CDR1 SNHLY and CDR2 FYNNEI. CDR3 loop: CASSVSRRDTEAFF. DNA of the CDR3: TGTGCCAGCAGTGTGAGTAGAAGGGACACTGAAGCTTTCTTT.

The V and J genes are TRBV5-4 and TRBJ2-2; D is perhaps TRBD2 (5 bases). This CDR3 spans 14 amino acids. V lost 4 bases, J lost 3 bases, and 10 bases lay in between. Germline loops: CDR1 SGHNT, CDR2 YYREEE (reference sequence). Here the CDR3 reads CASSPGYDTGELFF. The CDR3 bases are TGTGCCAGCAGCCCGGGGTATGACACCGGGGAGCTGTTTTTT.

Ten or more counts support this clonotype. This chain uses TRBV7-8 with TRBJ2-2; D might be TRBD2 (6 bases). The CDR3 loop spans 15 amino acids. In germline, CDR1 is SGHVS, CDR2 FQNEAQ. Trimming removed 7 bases at V and 6 bases at J, with 18 bases between. This chain's CDR3 is CASTRGAQWAGELFF. The CDR3 coding sequence is TGTGCCAGCACCCGCGGGGCCCAGTGGGCCGGGGAGCTGTTTTTT.

This clonotype was recorded a few times. The gene calls are TRBV4-1 and TRBJ2-4; D is possibly TRBD1 (5 bases). The CDR3 runs to 16 residues. Trimming removed 4 bases at V and 9 bases at J, with 22 bases between. The germline V gene encodes CDR1 MGHRA and CDR2 YSYEKL. The CDR3 loop reads CASSPGDIGPQGIQYF. The CDR3 nucleotides read TGCGCCAGCAGCCCCGGAGATATCGGCCCCCAGGGCATTCAGTACTTC.

Many counts were recorded for this clonotype. The chain is built from TRBV24-1 and TRBJ2-3; 7 bases line up with TRBD1. The V gene end was trimmed by 9 bases and the J gene end by 2 bases; junction bases not matched to a gene: 1. Germline V gene lookup returns CDR1 KGHDR and CDR2 SFDVKD. The CDR3 covers 12 residues. The chain's CDR3 is CATGTDTDTQYF. CDR3 in DNA: TGTGCCACCGGGACAGACACAGATACGCAGTATTTT.

This clonotype was seen a few times. This chain uses TRBV13 with TRBJ2-3; D is undetermined. The CDR3 covers 13 residues. V was trimmed by 7 bases and J by 2 bases, leaving 10 bases between them. Germline V gene sequence: CDR1 PRHDT, CDR2 FYEKMQ (reference sequence). The CDR3 region has the DNA TGTGCCAGCACCATTCAGGTCACAGATACGCAGTATTTT. It is translated as CASTIQVTDTQYF. The entire variable domain, with the rest obtained from reference TRBV13 and TRBJ2-3, is as follows: AAGVIQSPRHLIKEKRETATLKCYPIPRHDTVYWYQQGPGQDPQFLISFYEKMQSDKGSIPDRFSAQQFSDYHSELNMSSLELGDSALYFCASTIQVTDTQYFGPGTRLTVL.

V gene TRBV12-3 or TRBV12-4 combines with J gene TRBJ2-2, with D possibly TRBD2 on 6 matching bases. Deletions cut 2 bases from V and 6 bases from J, with 10 bases between. The CDR3 sequence is 14 residues long. Here the CDR3 reads CASSLWEVAGELFF. DNA for the CDR3: TGTGCCAGCAGTTTATGGGAGGTGGCCGGGGAGCTGTTTTTT.

This clonotype came up a few times. The genes are TRBV20-1 and TRBJ2-3, with 8 bases fitting TRBD2. The V gene end was trimmed by 0 bases and the J gene end by 7 bases; junction bases not matched to a gene: 18. The CDR3 is made up of 18 amino acids. CDR1 is DFQATT, CDR2 SNEGSKA, per germline (reference sequence). The DNA for the CDR3 is TGCAGTGCTAGAGATCGACCTTCTGCGGGGGGCCTAAAGAATACGCAGTATTTT. Its translation: CSARDRPSAGGLKNTQYF.

This clonotype was seen at least ten times. V gene TRBV7-3 combines with J gene TRBJ2-6, with TRBD2 matching over 10 bases. The CDR3 has 16 amino acids. Germline CDR1 is SGHTA and CDR2 is FQGTGA. J was trimmed by 2 bases and V by 8 bases; bases with no gene match: 6. The CDR3 loop is CASGILAGAGANVLTF. The CDR3 DNA reads TGTGCCAGCGGTATCCTAGCGGGAGCTGGGGCCAACGTCCTGACTTTC.

The chain is built from TRBV28 and TRBJ2-7, with a tentative D call TRBD1 (6 bases). This CDR3 is 13 amino acids long. CDR1 and CDR2 (germline): MDHEN, SYDVKM. V gave up 8 bases and J gave up 0 bases, with 11 bases separating them. CDR3 protein: CASGDIPSYEQYF. The CDR3 nucleotides are TGTGCCAGCGGGGACATCCCCTCCTACGAGCAGTACTTC.

This clonotype has a count of ten or more. The chain uses TRBV7-6 and TRBJ2-2; D may correspond to TRBD1 or TRBD2 (5 bases each). Germline V CDR1 and CDR2: SGHVS, FNYEAQ. Trimming cost V 6 bases and J 2 bases, with 13 bases left between them. The CDR3 length is 15 residues. CDR3 in amino acids: CASRPGRANTGELFF. DNA for the CDR3: TGTGCCAGCAGGCCGGGACGCGCCAACACCGGGGAGCTGTTTTTT.

This clonotype was recorded at least ten times. The genes are TRBV5-6 and TRBJ2-3; 7 bases agree with TRBD1. Losses at the gene ends were 4 bases for V and 1 base for J; bases not matched to a gene: 3. The length of the CDR3 is 14 residues. The V gene's germline CDR1 is SGHDT and CDR2 YYEEEE. Here the CDR3 reads CASSRGQGTDTQYF. CDR3 DNA: TGTGCCAGCAGCCGCGGACAGGGCACAGATACGCAGTATTTT.

This clonotype was recorded many times. V and J are TRBV20-1 and TRBJ2-3; TRBD1 agrees at 12 bases. V trimming: 6 bases; J trimming: 8 bases; junction bases outside the gene matches: 9. This CDR3 is built from 14 residues. Germline CDR1 DFQATT, CDR2 SNEGSKA (reference sequence). CDR3 DNA sequence: TGCAGTGCCCATCGGGGACAGGGGGCTGGTACGCAGTATTTT. Amino acids: CSAHRGQGAGTQYF.

The sample holds a few counts of this clonotype. The chain couples TRBV12-3 or TRBV12-4 to TRBJ2-5; the D is unclear. V shed 6 bases and J shed 1 base, with 12 bases lying between them. The CDR3 spans 14 residues. The CDR3 loop reads CASSRGFFQETQYF. Written as DNA, the CDR3 is TGTGCCAGCAGCAGAGGTTTCTTCCAAGAGACCCAGTACTTC.

This clonotype was found a few times. The rearrangement uses TRBV29-1 and TRBJ1-1, with D uncertain. The CDR3 covers 14 residues. The germline V and J ends were trimmed by 3 bases and 0 bases, with 11 bases remaining between them. Germline loops: CDR1 SQVTM, CDR2 ANQGSEA. CDR3 coding DNA: TGCAGCGTTGATCCGGAAGGGATGAACACTGAAGCTTTCTTT. Translated, it gives CSVDPEGMNTEAFF. The full variable domain, with the rest looked up from reference TRBV29-1 and TRBJ1-1, is SAVISQKPSRDICQRGTSLTIQCQVDSQVTMMFWYRQQPGQSLTLIATANQGSEATYESGFVIDKFPISRPNLTFSTLTVSNMSPEDSSIYLCSVDPEGMNTEAFFGQGTRLTVV.

This clonotype showed up many times. The V call is TRBV3-1, the J call TRBJ2-5; 7 bases fit TRBD2. The CDR3 totals 16 residues. Trimming at V came to 6 bases and at J to 0 bases, leaving 10 bases not matched to a gene. Germline CDR1 and CDR2: LGHDT and YNNKEL (reference sequence). CDR3 nucleotide sequence: TGTGCCAGCAGACCCGGACTAGGCACGCACCAAGAGACCCAGTACTTC. This translates into CASRPGLGTHQETQYF.

This clonotype occurred many times. The genes are TRBV5-1 and TRBJ1-6; TRBD1 is a possible D gene (6 bases). Germline V gene sequence: CDR1 SGHRS, CDR2 YFSETQ. This CDR3 spans 16 amino acids. V was shortened by 2 bases and J by 6 bases, with 15 bases between the two germline ends. CDR3 DNA: TGCGCCAGCAGCTTAACACAGGGAGAGGGTAATTCACCCCTCCACTTT. Encoded protein: CASSLTQGEGNSPLHF.

The chain has TRBV6-6 and TRBJ1-2, with D hard to call. CDR3 length: 15 amino acids. Germline CDR1 MNHNY, CDR2 SVGAGI (reference sequence). The V end lost 6 bases, the J end lost 2 bases, and 16 bases lay between the germline ends. In DNA, the CDR3 is TGTGCCAGCAGCATGGCGGCACTACCAAACTATGGCTACACCTTC. This translates into CASSMAALPNYGYTF.

V is TRBV29-1 and J is TRBJ2-7; the D is unclear. V lost 0 bases and J 5 bases, leaving 8 bases between the germline ends. Germline V gives CDR1 SQVTM, CDR2 ANQGSEA. CDR3 size: 12 residues. The CDR3 region is CSVEDVSDEQYF. The CDR3 nucleotides are TGCAGCGTTGAAGACGTGAGTGACGAGCAGTACTTC.

Comments on this clonotype: A much larger clone lies a single base off, so this may be a read error. V usage is TRBV20-1 and J usage is TRBJ2-5, with D perhaps matching TRBD1 or TRBD2 (5 bases each). The CDR3 is 14 residues long. From germline, CDR1 is DFQATT and CDR2 SNEGSKA (reference sequence). The CDR3 DNA reads as TGCAGTGCTAAGGGTGTGTCCCAAGGGGAGACCCAGCACTTC. Protein: CSAKGVSQGETQHF.

A few counts support this clonotype. The chain employs TRBV20-1 and TRBJ2-5; 7 nucleotides line up with TRBD2. The length of the CDR3 is 14 residues. Germline assignment: CDR1 DFQATT and CDR2 SNEGSKA (reference sequence). The V and J ends lost 1 base and 7 bases, in that order; junction bases with no gene match: 9. The CDR3 protein is CSARAGGRAGTQYF. The CDR3 region has the DNA TGCAGTGCTAGAGCGGGGGGTCGTGCGGGGACCCAGTACTTC.

This clonotype was found once. The chain has TRBV12-3 or TRBV12-4 and TRBJ2-3; 10 bases fit TRBD2. V trimming: 5 bases; J trimming: 2 bases; junction bases outside the gene matches: 19. The CDR3 is made up of 20 amino acids. The CDR3 reads CASSRLALAGADPDTDTQYF. The CDR3 DNA reads TGTGCCAGCAGTAGATTAGCCCTAGCGGGGGCCGATCCGGACACAGATACGCAGTATTTT.

This clonotype was recorded only once. The genes are TRBV29-1 and TRBJ2-5; no reliable D call. The V gene lost 4 bases and the J gene lost 1 base, with 4 bases spanning the gap. Germline V gene sequence: CDR1 SQVTM, CDR2 ANQGSEA. This CDR3 has 11 residues. The CDR3 sequence is CSVVPQETQYF. CDR3 in DNA: TGCAGCGTTGTCCCCCAAGAGACCCAGTACTTC.

This clonotype has at least ten counts. This rearrangement joins TRBV29-1 to TRBJ2-3; 11 nucleotides match TRBD2. The CDR3 sequence is 14 residues long. Trimming cost V 6 bases and J 6 bases; bases outside gene matches: 8. CDR1 is SQVTM, CDR2 ANQGSEA, per germline. CDR3 DNA sequence: TGCAGCGTGACTAGCGGGGAATCTTCCGATACGCAGTATTTT. It is translated as CSVTSGESSDTQYF.